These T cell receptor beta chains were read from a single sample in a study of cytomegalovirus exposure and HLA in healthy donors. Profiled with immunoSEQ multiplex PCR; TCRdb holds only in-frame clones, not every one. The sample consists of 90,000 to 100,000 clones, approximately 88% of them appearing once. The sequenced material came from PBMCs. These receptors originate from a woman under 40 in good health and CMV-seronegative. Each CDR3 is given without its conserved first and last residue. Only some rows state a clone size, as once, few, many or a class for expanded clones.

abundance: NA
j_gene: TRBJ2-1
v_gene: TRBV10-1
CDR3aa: ASKGLCDNEQF

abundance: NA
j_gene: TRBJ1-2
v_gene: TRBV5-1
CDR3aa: ASSLEGSQNGGAYGYT

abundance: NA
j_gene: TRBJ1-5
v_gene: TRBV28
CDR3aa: ASSSEGQGAGQPQH

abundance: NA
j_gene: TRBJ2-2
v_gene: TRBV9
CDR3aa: ASSVAPDRDTGELF

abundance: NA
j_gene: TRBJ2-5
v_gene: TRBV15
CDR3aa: ATAGGKPPQETQY

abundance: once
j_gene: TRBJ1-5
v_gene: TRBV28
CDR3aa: ASSLSFGGNQPQH

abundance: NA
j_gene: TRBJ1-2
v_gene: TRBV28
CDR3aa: ASSHGQGAVYGYT

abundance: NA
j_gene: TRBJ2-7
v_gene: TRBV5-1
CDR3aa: ASRARTNSYEQY

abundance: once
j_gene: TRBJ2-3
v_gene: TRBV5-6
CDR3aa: ASSLAMGPGTDTQY

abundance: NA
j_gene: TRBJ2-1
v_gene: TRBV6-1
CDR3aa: ASSDWTGVSSYNEQF

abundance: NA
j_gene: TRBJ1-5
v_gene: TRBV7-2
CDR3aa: ASSFQGWRPQH

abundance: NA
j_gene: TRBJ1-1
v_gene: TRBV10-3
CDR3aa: AVRQELLNTEAF

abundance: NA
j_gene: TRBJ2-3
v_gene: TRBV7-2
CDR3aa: ALRRDTDTQY

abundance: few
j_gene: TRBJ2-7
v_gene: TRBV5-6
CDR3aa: ASSPGLAGYEQY

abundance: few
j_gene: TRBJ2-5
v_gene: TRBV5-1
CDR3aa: ASGLAGEGQTQY

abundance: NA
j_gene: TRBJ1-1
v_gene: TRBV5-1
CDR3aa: ASSATAGNTEAF

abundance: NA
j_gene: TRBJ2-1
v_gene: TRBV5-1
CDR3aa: ASSSTGSSLYEQF

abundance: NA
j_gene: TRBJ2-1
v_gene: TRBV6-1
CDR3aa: ASVTNNEQF

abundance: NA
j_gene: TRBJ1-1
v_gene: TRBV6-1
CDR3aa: ASSKTTGGTEAF

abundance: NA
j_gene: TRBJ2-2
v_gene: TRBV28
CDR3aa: ATWTSGRFDTGELF

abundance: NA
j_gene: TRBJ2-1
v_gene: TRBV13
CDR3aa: ASSFGGRESYNEQF

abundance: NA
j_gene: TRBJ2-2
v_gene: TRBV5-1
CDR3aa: ASSSTGVGDTGELF

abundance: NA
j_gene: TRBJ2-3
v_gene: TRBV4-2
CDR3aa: ASSREEGSTDTQY

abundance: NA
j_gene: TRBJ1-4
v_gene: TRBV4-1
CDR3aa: ASSQDDRGWKEKLF

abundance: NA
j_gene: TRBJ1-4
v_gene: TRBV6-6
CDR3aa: ASSMGQELSNEKLF

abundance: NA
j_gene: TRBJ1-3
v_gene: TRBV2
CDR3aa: ASWRSGNTIY

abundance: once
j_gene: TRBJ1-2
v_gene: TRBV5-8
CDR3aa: ASSLTVNYGYT

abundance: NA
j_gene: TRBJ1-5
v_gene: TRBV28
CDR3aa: ASTGGGGVNQPQH

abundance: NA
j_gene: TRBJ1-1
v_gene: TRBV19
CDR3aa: ASRGDRGRTEAF

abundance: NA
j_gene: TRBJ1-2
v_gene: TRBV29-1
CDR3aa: SVAHSTANYGYT

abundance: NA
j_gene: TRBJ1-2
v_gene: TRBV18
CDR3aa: ASSPIGAGTTLRIYT

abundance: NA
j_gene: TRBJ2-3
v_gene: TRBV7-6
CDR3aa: ASSLGSGAGLTDTQY

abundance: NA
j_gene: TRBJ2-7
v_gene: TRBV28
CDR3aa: ASGKGASYEQY

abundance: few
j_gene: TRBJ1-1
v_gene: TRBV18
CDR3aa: ASSPTLPRGRNVHTEAF

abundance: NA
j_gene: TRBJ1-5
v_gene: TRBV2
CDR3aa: ASSEYSGDQPQH

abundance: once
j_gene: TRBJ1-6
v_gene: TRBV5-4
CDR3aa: ASSLAQGAAYNSPLH

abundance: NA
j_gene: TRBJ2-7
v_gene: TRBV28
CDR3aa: ASRLETGTVYEQY

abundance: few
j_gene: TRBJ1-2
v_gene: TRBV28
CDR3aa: ASSLPGTDRGYT

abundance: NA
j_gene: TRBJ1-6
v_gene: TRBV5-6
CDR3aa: ASSFGQSSYNSPLH

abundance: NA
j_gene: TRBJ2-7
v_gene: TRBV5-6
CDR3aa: ASSLPPSGRREQY